The 20 T cell receptor beta chains reported below all come from one sample, sequenced in a study of human T cells and chemical hapten exposure. Time point noted: patch test 1, 2 weeks after DPC sensitization. Treatment denoted: therapeutic diphenylcyclopropenone sensitization with weekly scalp DPC. TCRdb recomputed calls from the RACE reads with MiXCR, one row per CDR3 protein. The sample consists of 380,000 or so distinct CDR3 sequences, about 4.8% of them appearing once. The specimen comprised whole blood, sampled in connection with sensitization to the hapten diphenylcyclopropenone (DPC). Receptors were obtained from a woman aged 50 to 60 with alopecia areata. Some clones in this sample may be carry-over from other donors' samples.

This clonotype was recorded many times. The chain is built from TRBV7-9 and TRBJ1-5; no reliable D call. Germline V CDR1 and CDR2: SEHNR, FQNEAQ (reference sequence). The CDR3 is 15 amino acids. V was pared by 8 bases and J by 0 bases, with 14 bases between. CDR3: CASGGESYSNQPQHF. In DNA form, the CDR3 reads TGTGCCAGCGGCGGGGAGAGCTATAGCAATCAGCCCCAGCATTTT.

This clonotype was found many times. The V gene is TRBV18, the J gene TRBJ2-7; D not certain. V lost 4 bases, J lost 3 bases, and 10 bases lay in between. Germline CDR1 and CDR2: KGHSH and LQKENI. This CDR3 spans 13 amino acids. CDR3 residues: CASSRDKNYEQYF. The CDR3 coding sequence is TGTGCCAGCTCACGAGACAAGAACTACGAGCAGTACTTC.

J is TRBJ2-6 and V is TRBV2, with D perhaps matching TRBD1 or TRBD2 (5 bases each). V was clipped by 6 bases and J by 0 bases, with 18 bases between them. CDR1 SNHLY and CDR2 FYNNEI come from the germline V gene. The CDR3 length is 18 residues. The CDR3, as DNA: TGTGCCAGCAGGGAACCGGGACGTCAATCCTCTGGGGCCAACGTCCTGACTTTC. It is translated as CASREPGRQSSGANVLTF.

This clonotype was detected ten times or more. The rearrangement joins TRBV27 to TRBJ1-2; tentative D call: TRBD1 (5 bases). V was cut by 6 bases and J by 7 bases, with 15 bases left in between. The CDR3 is 13 amino acids. CDR1 and CDR2 from the germline V gene are MNHEY and SMNVEV (reference sequence). CDR3 coding DNA: TGTGCCAGCAGGGAGGGAGGGGTTTCTGGCTACACCTTC. It translates to CASREGGVSGYTF.

This clonotype was recorded at least ten times. The rearrangement links TRBV7-8 to TRBJ1-2, with D maybe TRBD1 (5 bases). Germline CDR1 and CDR2: SGHVS and FQNEAQ. This CDR3 is built from 18 residues. V lost 1 base to trimming and J lost 4 bases, with 22 bases between them. The CDR3, as DNA: TGTGCCAGCAGCTTAGATCAGGGTGCCCTCTGGAGTGGCTATGGCTACACCTTC. This sequence encodes CASSLDQGALWSGYGYTF.

This clonotype came up many times. The V gene is TRBV27, the J gene TRBJ1-4; D call uncertain. CDR1 and CDR2 from the germline V gene are MNHEY and SMNVEV (reference sequence). The CDR3 contains 12 residues. Trimming stripped 5 bases from V and 7 bases from J, with 8 bases between. CDR3 DNA sequence: TGTGCCAGCAGTCGGGTGGGTGAAAAACTGTTTTTT. It is translated as CASSRVGEKLFF.

Concerning this clonotype: A read error may be the cause here, since a much bigger clone is one base away. This chain connects TRBV11-1 to TRBJ2-2, with D tentatively TRBD1 or TRBD2 (6 bases each). Germline CDR1 and CDR2: SGHAT and FQDESV (reference sequence). CDR3 size: 16 residues. CDR3 sequence reads: CASSPDRRANTGGLFF. In nucleotides, the CDR3 is TGTGCCAGCAGCCCCGACAGGCGCGCGAACACCGGGGGGCTGTTTTTT.

This clonotype was counted ten times or more. The chain combines TRBV27 with TRBJ2-3; TRBD2 might be the D (7 bases). The CDR3 has 15 residues. Germline V lookup: CDR1 MNHEY, CDR2 SMNVEV (reference sequence). V lost 6 bases and J 0 bases, leaving 13 bases between the germline ends. CDR3 in DNA: TGTGCCAGCAGCTGGGGGGGGCTAAGCACAGATACGCAGTATTTT. As protein: CASSWGGLSTDTQYF.

This clonotype was found a few times. The chain couples TRBV28 to TRBJ2-7; possibly TRBD1 for D (5 bases). Trimming left V 6 bases short and J 2 bases short, with 14 bases between. The CDR3 extends over 14 amino acids. The germline CDR1 and CDR2 sequences are MDHEN and SYDVKM. CDR3: CASSPRTSPYEQYF. The CDR3 DNA is TGTGCCAGCAGCCCTCGGACAAGTCCCTACGAGCAGTACTTC.

The table lists this clonotype with many counts. This rearrangement joins TRBV7-9 to TRBJ1-6; no definite D call. The V gene lost 5 bases and the J gene lost 5 bases, with 10 bases spanning the gap. The germline gives CDR1 SEHNR, CDR2 FQNEAQ (reference sequence). The length of the CDR3 is 14 residues. CDR3 sequence (DNA): TGTGCCAGCAGCCCCCGCAACAATAATTCACCCCTCCACTTT. Translation: CASSPRNNNSPLHF.

This chain joins TRBV2 and TRBJ2-7, with 9 bases fitting TRBD1. From germline, CDR1 is SNHLY and CDR2 FYNNEI. Losses at the gene ends were 6 bases for V and 4 bases for J; bases not matched to a gene: 7. The CDR3 is 14 residues long. The CDR3 nucleotides read TGTGCCAGCAGATCGAGACAGGGGGGGTACGAGCAGTACTTC. It codes for CASRSRQGGYEQYF. The full variable domain, rest sourced from reference TRBV2 and TRBJ2-7, is EPEVTQTPSHQVTQMGQEVILRCVPISNHLYFYWYRQILGQKVEFLVSFYNNEISEKSEIFDDQFSVERPDGSNFTLKIRSTKLEDSAMYFCASRSRQGGYEQYFGPGTRLTVT.

The genes are TRBV29-1 and TRBJ1-1; D remains unclear. CDR1 SQVTM and CDR2 ANQGSEA come from the germline V gene. The CDR3 has 11 amino acids. The CDR3 DNA is TGCAGTCTCCGGCTGAACACTGAAGCTTTCTTT. The encoded protein is CSLRLNTEAFF.

Ten or more counts support this clonotype. The chain recombines TRBV6-5 with TRBJ1-5; the D is unclear. CDR3 length equals 15 residues. Germline CDR1 MNHEY, CDR2 SVGAGI. The V and J ends lost 5 bases and 5 bases respectively, with 16 bases between them. CDR3 sequence: CASSTINDRHQPQHF. Here the CDR3 DNA reads TGTGCCAGCAGTACGATCAACGACCGACATCAGCCCCAGCATTTT.

The gene calls are TRBV14 and TRBJ1-1; D remains ambiguous. From germline, CDR1 is SGHDN and CDR2 FVKESK. The CDR3 has 12 residues. Trimming cost V 2 bases and J 7 bases, with 8 bases left between them. CDR3 in amino acids: CASSQKRYEAFF. The CDR3 nucleotides are TGTGCCAGCAGCCAAAAAAGGTATGAAGCTTTCTTT. Full variable domain (remainder filled in from reference TRBV14 and TRBJ1-1): EAGVTQFPSHSVIEKGQTVTLRCDPISGHDNLYWYRRVMGKEIKFLLHFVKESKQDESGMPNNRFLAERTGGTYSTLKVQPAELEDSGVYFCASSQKRYEAFFGQGTRLTVV.

The chain uses TRBV29-1 and TRBJ1-2; TRBD1 matches 7 bases. The CDR3 is made up of 13 amino acids. The V and J ends lost 3 bases and 5 bases, in that order; junction bases with no gene match: 6. Germline values: CDR1 SQVTM, CDR2 ANQGSEA. DNA of the CDR3: TGCAGCGTTGAGTCCAGGGGGGATTATGGCTACACCTTC. This sequence encodes CSVESRGDYGYTF.

This clonotype was seen at least ten times. The genes are TRBV28 and TRBJ1-2; 9 bases are shared with TRBD1. V lost 6 bases to trimming and J lost 5 bases; unmatched junction nucleotides: 7. The CDR3 totals 14 residues. CDR1 and CDR2 from the germline V gene are MDHEN and SYDVKM. Written as DNA, the CDR3 is TGTGCCAGCAGGTCCCCGGGACAGGGTTATGGCTACACCTTC. Protein: CASRSPGQGYGYTF.

The sample holds many counts of this clonotype. CDR3 nucleotide sequence: TGCGCCAGCAGCCAAGATAGGCCAGGACCTTGGGCTTTCTTT. This gives the protein CASSQDRPGPWAFF. The V call is TRBV4-3, the J call TRBJ1-1; unclear D gene. The V end was cut by 0 bases, the J end by 11 bases, with 16 bases between. Germline V gene sequence: CDR1 LGHNA, CDR2 YSLEER. The length of the CDR3 is 14 residues.

This clonotype occurred a few times. The chain recombines TRBV5-1 with TRBJ2-7; D may be TRBD1 (6 bases). The CDR3 length is 16 residues. V was pared by 3 bases and J by 3 bases, with 19 bases between. CDR1 is SGHRS, CDR2 YFSETQ, per germline. As DNA, the CDR3 is TGCGCCAGCAGCTCCGCTAACTCCGGGACAAACTACGAGCAGTACTTC. This sequence encodes CASSSANSGTNYEQYF.

This clonotype was counted ten times or more. V and J are TRBV20-1 and TRBJ2-7; D ambiguous. Per germline, CDR1 DFQATT and CDR2 SNEGSKA (reference sequence). V gave up 6 bases and J gave up 2 bases, with 11 bases separating them. The CDR3 covers 12 residues. The CDR3 region is CSAQDGPYEQYF. CDR3 nucleotide sequence: TGCAGTGCCCAAGACGGGCCCTACGAGCAGTACTTC.

This clonotype has just a few counts. The chain has TRBV28 and TRBJ1-2; the D is unclear. The ends were cut back, 8 bases at V and 3 bases at J, with 10 bases in the middle. Germline V gives CDR1 MDHEN, CDR2 SYDVKM. CDR3 length: 12 amino acids. The CDR3 protein is CASLDGHYGYTF. The CDR3, as DNA: TGTGCCAGCCTAGACGGACACTATGGCTACACCTTC.